These 21 T cell receptor beta chains were all obtained from the same sample, sequenced in a study of spatial heterogeneity in lung cancer. Notes on the study in general: In tumors, expanded intratumoral alpha and beta TCR counts tracked mutation counts.

Each CDR3 protein gets one entry after TCRdb re-called the 5' RACE reads with MiXCR. In the table there are thousands of distinct CDR3 sequences, about an eighth of which are singletons. Time point described: sample taken at primary tumor resection. These receptors' antigens are unknown. The sample here was lung tumor tissue, taken at surgery. All receptors come from a female donor with early-stage non-small cell lung cancer.

By share of the sample, this clonotype is medium-sized. The CDR3 loop reads CAWHRSGEQYF. The CDR3 bases are TGTGCCTGGCATAGGAGCGGCGAGCAGTACTTC. The chain uses TRBV30 and TRBJ2-7; perhaps TRBD2 as D (5 bases). This CDR3 contains 11 residues. The germline V gene has CDR1 GTSNPN and CDR2 SVGIG (reference sequence). V lost 5 bases to trimming and J lost 6 bases, with 11 bases between them.

The J gene is TRBJ2-1, the V gene TRBV5-1, with no clear D. Germline-derived CDR1 and CDR2 are SGHRS and YFSETQ. Trimming shortened V by 0 bases and J by 2 bases, and 9 bases separated the two germline ends. The CDR3 is made up of 15 amino acids. CDR3 bases: TGCGCCAGCAGCTTGGTGGCAGACACCTACAATGAGCAGTTCTTC. This sequence encodes CASSLVADTYNEQFF.

This clonotype was counted ten times or more. V usage is TRBV4-1 and J usage is TRBJ2-1, with a possible D match to TRBD2 (5 bases). The germline gives CDR1 MGHRA, CDR2 YSYEKL. This CDR3 is 15 amino acids long. The V end was cut by 0 bases, the J end by 4 bases, with 10 bases between. CDR3 in DNA: TGCGCCAGCAGCCAAGATGGGAGAGCGTACAATGAGCAGTTCTTC. Translation gives CASSQDGRAYNEQFF.

This CDR3 is CASSLRGGNTGELFF. The CDR3 coding sequence is TGTGCCAGCAGCTTGAGAGGGGGGAACACCGGGGAGCTGTTTTTT. The chain couples TRBV5-4 to TRBJ2-2; possible D gene TRBD1, 6 bases. The CDR3 is 15 residues long. The V gene's germline CDR1 is SGHNT and CDR2 YYREEE (reference sequence). V was trimmed by 1 base and J by 1 base, leaving 8 bases between them.

This clonotype was seen ten or more times. This sequence joins TRBV20-1 and TRBJ2-1, with D possibly matching TRBD1 (6 bases). Germline V gene lookup returns CDR1 DFQATT and CDR2 SNEGSKA (reference sequence). V was shortened by 6 bases and J by 0 bases, with 12 bases between the two germline ends. This CDR3 has 14 amino acids. The CDR3 bases are TGCAGTGCAAGACAGGCGAGCTCCTACAATGAGCAGTTCTTC. Its translation: CSARQASSYNEQFF.

This clonotype is medium-sized within its sample. V gene TRBV18 combines with J gene TRBJ2-5; 14 nucleotides agree with TRBD2. CDR1 and CDR2 from the germline V gene are KGHSH and LQKENI. CDR3 size: 16 residues. J gave up 4 bases and V 0 bases, and 1 base lay outside the gene matches. Here the CDR3 reads CASSPPGLAGVETQYF. The CDR3 DNA is TGTGCCAGCTCACCACCGGGACTAGCGGGAGTAGAGACCCAGTACTTC.

This chain uses TRBV2 with TRBJ1-1; D perhaps matches TRBD1 (6 bases). Per germline, CDR1 SNHLY and CDR2 FYNNEI. Between the trimmed V and J ends, which lost 5 bases and 1 base, there was a span of 17 bases. The CDR3 spans 16 residues. The CDR3 protein is CASSKGGGISNTEAFF. Here the CDR3 DNA reads TGTGCCAGCAGTAAAGGGGGAGGTATTTCGAACACTGAAGCTTTCTTT.

This clonotype was recorded at least ten times. A much larger clone differs by one base, so this may be a read error. The V call is TRBV18, the J call TRBJ2-1; 11 positions match TRBD2. Trimming at V came to 3 bases and at J to 9 bases, leaving 7 bases not matched to a gene. Germline V gives CDR1 KGHSH, CDR2 LQKENI. This CDR3 comprises 15 residues. CDR3 region: CASSPELAGVCEQFF. CDR3 DNA: TGTGCCAGCTCACCCGAACTAGCGGGAGTGTGTGAGCAGTTCTTC.

This clonotype is classed as medium-sized. The gene calls are TRBV19 and TRBJ2-2, with no clear D. V gave up 2 bases and J gave up 1 base, with 11 bases separating them. Per the germline V gene, CDR1 is LNHDA and CDR2 is SQIVND (reference sequence). CDR3 length: 16 residues. CDR3 sequence (DNA): TGTGCCAGTAGTATACTCGGCAGGCTGAACACCGGGGAGCTGTTTTTT. This translates into CASSILGRLNTGELFF.

This clonotype is medium-sized. This chain joins TRBV5-1 and TRBJ2-1; TRBD2 is a possible D gene (5 bases). Trimming took 2 bases from V and 5 from J, leaving 11 bases between them. Germline V gene sequence: CDR1 SGHRS, CDR2 YFSETQ. The CDR3 sequence is 14 residues long. The CDR3 protein is CASSLRGGNNEQFF. In DNA, the CDR3 is TGCGCCAGCAGCTTACGAGGAGGTAACAATGAGCAGTTCTTC. Filled out from reference TRBV5-1 and TRBJ2-1, the complete variable domain reads KAGVTQTPRYLIKTRGQQVTLSCSPISGHRSVSWYQQTPGQGLQFLFEYFSETQRNKGNFPGRFSGRQFSNSRSEMNVSTLELGDSALYLCASSLRGGNNEQFFGPGTRLTVL.

In this sample, this clonotype is medium-sized. The J gene is TRBJ2-1, the V gene TRBV13, with 12 bases identical to TRBD2. This CDR3 comprises 21 residues. Germline lookup yields CDR1 PRHDT and CDR2 FYEKMQ (reference sequence). V dropped 2 bases and J dropped 6; count of bases not matched to a gene: 20. For the CDR3, the DNA is TGTGCCAGCAGCTTAAAGGCTAGCGGGAGGGCCTTGACCTTAAGGGGCAATGAGCAGTTCTTC. It translates to CASSLKASGRALTLRGNEQFF.

This clonotype was counted at least ten times. The chain joins TRBV6-1 to TRBJ2-7; TRBD2 matches 7 bases. The V gene end was trimmed by 0 bases and the J gene end by 0 bases; junction bases not matched to a gene: 5. Per the germline V gene, CDR1 is MNHNS and CDR2 is SASEGT. The CDR3 loop spans 16 amino acids. The CDR3 nucleotides are TGTGCCAGCAGTGAAGCGGTGGGAGGGCCCTCCTACGAGCAGTACTTC. Translation gives CASSEAVGGPSYEQYF.

This clonotype was seen more than once but under ten times. The V and J genes are TRBV9 and TRBJ2-1; 7 positions agree with TRBD2. Germline V gene data show CDR1 as SGDLS and CDR2 as YYNGEE. This CDR3 is built from 17 residues. V lost 0 bases and J lost 1; bases outside the gene matches: 7. The CDR3 nucleotides are TGTGCCAGCAGCGTAGGATTCGGGCGGGGGTCCTACAATGAGCAGTTCTTC. As protein: CASSVGFGRGSYNEQFF.

This clonotype came up once. The chain links TRBV28 to TRBJ2-5, with D possibly matching TRBD2 (6 bases). CDR3 length equals 14 residues. Trimming cost V 7 bases and J 1 base, with 13 bases left between them. Germline values: CDR1 MDHEN, CDR2 SYDVKM. The CDR3 DNA reads as TGTGCCAGCACCCTAGGCGGGACCCAAGAGACCCAGTACTTC. It is translated as CASTLGGTQETQYF.

This clonotype is medium-sized in the sample. The V call is TRBV18, the J call TRBJ2-7; weak D call: TRBD2 (5 bases). Trimming stripped 1 base from V and 3 bases from J, with 16 bases between. Germline lookup yields CDR1 KGHSH and CDR2 LQKENI. This CDR3 is built from 16 residues. The CDR3 DNA sequence: TGTGCCAGCTCACCACGAGAGCAGACGACTATCTACGAGCAGTACGTC. Translating it yields CASSPREQTTIYEQYV.

This clonotype was detected only a few times. This rearrangement joins TRBV9 to TRBJ2-3; 9 nucleotides line up with TRBD1. Germline V gene lookup returns CDR1 SGDLS and CDR2 YYNGEE. V gave up 4 bases and J gave up 3 bases; unmatched junction bases: 6. CDR3 length: 15 residues. The CDR3, as DNA: TGTGCCAGCAGCTCCGGGACAGGGACGACAGATACGCAGTATTTT. Its protein is CASSSGTGTTDTQYF.

This clonotype counts as medium-sized. The CDR3 sequence is CAIKVGSGANVLTF. The CDR3 DNA is TGTGCCATCAAAGTTGGGTCTGGGGCCAACGTCCTGACTTTC. The chain combines TRBV10-3 with TRBJ2-6; unclear D gene. This CDR3 is built from 14 residues. V was shortened by 7 bases and J by 1 base, with 8 bases between the two germline ends. Germline CDR1 is ENHRY and CDR2 is SYGVKD.

J is TRBJ2-7 and V is TRBV20-1, with TRBD1 as a possible D gene (7 bases). This CDR3 spans 14 amino acids. Germline values: CDR1 DFQATT, CDR2 SNEGSKA (reference sequence). Trimming pared 2 bases from V and 2 bases from J, leaving 13 bases between. The CDR3 sequence: CSARIQGGTYEQYF. CDR3 sequence (DNA): TGCAGTGCTAGAATCCAGGGGGGCACCTACGAGCAGTACTTC.

This clonotype showed up many times. The V call is TRBV29-1, the J call TRBJ2-5; possible D gene TRBD1, 6 bases. Germline V gene data show CDR1 as SQVTM and CDR2 as ANQGSEA. The germline V and J ends were trimmed by 7 bases and 5 bases, with 14 bases remaining between them. The CDR3 contains 12 residues. The chain's CDR3 is CSAQTGPETQYF. DNA for the CDR3: TGCAGCGCTCAGACAGGACCGGAGACCCAGTACTTC. The full variable domain, completed using reference TRBV29-1 and TRBJ2-5, is SAVISQKPSRDICQRGTSLTIQCQVDSQVTMMFWYRQQPGQSLTLIATANQGSEATYESGFVIDKFPISRPNLTFSTLTVSNMSPEDSSIYLCSAQTGPETQYFGPGTRLLVL.

In this sample, this clonotype is medium-sized. The gene calls are TRBV18 and TRBJ2-3, with unresolved D. The V end was cut by 2 bases, the J end by 2 bases, with 14 bases between. The CDR3 consists of 16 residues. Germline CDR1 is KGHSH and CDR2 is LQKENI. The CDR3 coding sequence is TGTGCCAGCTCACCAGTCACGGACCTGCTCACAGATACGCAGTATTTT. Protein: CASSPVTDLLTDTQYF. The whole variable domain, remainder taken from reference TRBV18 and TRBJ2-3, is NAGVMQNPRHLVRRRGQEARLRCSPMKGHSHVYWYRQLPEEGLKFMVYLQKENIIDESGMPKERFSAEFPKEGPSILRIQQVVRGDSAAYFCASSPVTDLLTDTQYFGPGTRLTVL.

V gene TRBV28 combines with J gene TRBJ2-7; possible D gene TRBD2, 6 bases. CDR1 is MDHEN and CDR2 is SYDVKM in the germline V gene. Between the trimmed V and J ends, which lost 5 bases and 4 bases, there was a span of 9 bases. The CDR3 sequence is 12 residues long. CDR3 nucleotide sequence: TGTGCCAGCAGTCCTGGGAGGTACGAGCAGTACTTC. Residues: CASSPGRYEQYF.